This passage covers 7 T cell receptor beta chains from one sample sequenced in a study of T cells after yellow fever vaccination. One entry per CDR3 protein, called by TCRdb with MiXCR from the 5' RACE reads. Of approximately 140,000 distinct CDR3 sequences detected, approximately 7.7% appear once; the ten largest clones hold under 0.85%. Sample: CD4+ T cells sorted from PBMCs, taken 5 days after the yellow fever booster vaccination. These receptors originate from a man aged 25 to 40 who received the YFV17D yellow fever vaccine.

This clonotype was counted at least ten times. The rearrangement joins TRBV11-2 to TRBJ2-1, with D possibly matching TRBD2 (6 bases). V shed 6 bases and J shed 5 bases, with 17 bases lying between them. CDR3 size: 15 residues. The germline V gene has CDR1 SGHAT and CDR2 FQNNGV. DNA of the CDR3: TGTGCCAGCAGACCCAGGAGGGGTAGTGACAATGAGCAGTTCTTC. Protein sequence: CASRPRRGSDNEQFF.

This clonotype was seen more than once but under ten times. The V gene is TRBV7-6, the J gene TRBJ1-6; 8 bases are shared with TRBD1. Germline V gene data show CDR1 as SGHVS and CDR2 as FNYEAQ. V lost 5 bases to trimming and J lost 6 bases; unmatched junction nucleotides: 6. This CDR3 spans 15 amino acids. Written as DNA, the CDR3 is TGTGCCAGCAGCACGCAAACAGGGGGTAATTCACCCCTCCACTTT. It encodes CASSTQTGGNSPLHF.

The rearrangement links TRBV20-1 to TRBJ1-4; D call uncertain. The CDR3 runs 15 residues. The V gene lost 0 bases and the J gene lost 0 bases, with 8 bases spanning the gap. Germline V CDR1 and CDR2: DFQATT, SNEGSKA (reference sequence). The CDR3 loop reads CSARDLGATNEKLFF. In DNA form, the CDR3 reads TGCAGTGCTAGAGATCTTGGCGCAACTAATGAAAAACTGTTTTTT.

This clonotype was picked up many times. The rearrangement links TRBV12-3 or TRBV12-4 to TRBJ2-1; tentatively, D is TRBD2 (5 bases). The CDR3 length is 13 residues. Deletions cut 7 bases from V and 3 bases from J, with 10 bases between. CDR3 nucleotides: TGTGCCAGCAACTCTAGCAACTACAATGAGCAGTTCTTC. Its translation: CASNSSNYNEQFF.

Worth noting for this clonotype: A read error is possible here, since a much larger clone lies one base away. The chain links TRBV5-5 to TRBJ2-2; 8 bases are shared with TRBD1. Germline V gene sequence: CDR1 SGHKS, CDR2 YYEKEE (reference sequence). This CDR3 contains 16 residues. V lost 4 bases and J lost 3; bases outside the gene matches: 8. CDR3 in amino acids: CASSPTPTGDTGELFF. CDR3 sequence (DNA): TGTGCCAGCAGCCCTACCCCGACAGGGGACACCGGGGAGCTGTTTTTT.

The chain joins TRBV29-1 to TRBJ2-3, with D maybe TRBD1 (5 bases). CDR1 and CDR2 (germline): SQVTM, ANQGSEA. Trimming cost V 4 bases and J 1 base, with 15 bases left between them. CDR3 size: 15 residues. As DNA, the CDR3 is TGCAGCGTTGTTGGGGCGGTCTGGGGCACAGATACGCAGTATTTT. It specifies CSVVGAVWGTDTQYF.

This clonotype came up many times. The rearrangement links TRBV7-2 to TRBJ2-5; D not certain. Germline CDR1 reads SGHTA; CDR2 reads FQGNSA. The CDR3 has 14 residues. The V end was cut by 0 bases, the J end by 5 bases, with 10 bases between. CDR3 in amino acids: CASSLATGQETQYF. In DNA form, the CDR3 reads TGTGCCAGCAGCTTAGCGACGGGCCAGGAGACCCAGTACTTC.